This TCR beta chain was sequenced during a study of T cell responses to AZD1222 COVID-19 vaccine. General observations from the study: Donors in the cohort were predominantly white British and more often female, and clonal diversity was possibly underestimated. Across the whole spike, CD4 TCRs peaked at regions 160-218 and 743-854. Rises in breadth and depth of Spike-specific TCRs came after two AZD1222 doses. Epitopes outside B.1.351 and B.1.1.7 mutated regions reportedly drew nearly half of spike TCRs.

With respect to this clone: Its antigen is not known.

Generated by immunoSEQ multiplex PCR, the TCRdb table keeps only in-frame clones and is missing some. Here the sample spans about 130,000 clones, about nine tenths being singletons. This CDR3 contains 16 residues. The germline V and J ends were trimmed by 4 bases and 4 bases, with 17 bases remaining between them. From germline, CDR1 is KGHSH and CDR2 LQKENI. Sample: peripheral blood, taken on day 0 of AZD1222 vaccination. The sequence derives from an adult in good health. The genes are TRBV18 and TRBJ2-1; maybe TRBD1 (6 bases). The CDR3 here is CASSRMSGQTYNEQFF. The CDR3 DNA reads as TGTGCCAGCTCACGGATGTCAGGACAGACTTACAATGAGCAGTTCTTC.